Each of the 10 T cell receptor beta chains below was sequenced from the same sample in a study of blood T cell repertoires in COVID-19. TCRdb keeps only in-frame clones here, not all; method: immunoSEQ multiplex PCR. The sample includes 150,000 or so clones, over 85% of them seen just once. Sequenced material: peripheral blood. These receptor sequences come from a man aged 55 to 70 with active or convalescent COVID-19.

This chain joins TRBV6-6 and TRBJ2-7; a possible D gene is TRBD2 (6 bases). CDR3 length: 15 residues. CDR1 and CDR2 from the germline V gene are MNHNY and SVGAGI (reference sequence). V was pared by 1 base and J by 3 bases, with 13 bases between. CDR3 residues: CASSYYPGASYEQYF. The CDR3 DNA reads as TGTGCCAGCAGTTACTACCCGGGAGCCAGCTACGAGCAGTACTTC.

This chain links TRBV7-8 with TRBJ1-2, with TRBD1 as a possible D gene (6 bases). Trimming pared 3 bases from V and 2 bases from J, leaving 7 bases between. This CDR3 is 13 amino acids long. The germline CDR1 and CDR2 sequences are SGHVS and FQNEAQ. DNA of the CDR3: TGTGCCAGCAGCTTCACAGGGAACTATGGCTACACCTTC. This translates into CASSFTGNYGYTF.

This clone was seen more than once but under ten times. The rearrangement uses TRBV19 and TRBJ1-5; 11 bases are shared with TRBD1. This CDR3 region has 15 residues. Germline V gene sequence: CDR1 LNHDA, CDR2 SQIVND (reference sequence). The V and J ends lost 5 bases and 6 bases, in that order; junction bases with no gene match: 6. The CDR3 sequence is CASSVPGQGGQPQHF. CDR3 coding DNA: TGTGCCAGTAGTGTACCGGGACAGGGGGGTCAGCCCCAGCATTTT.

The chain joins TRBV6-6 to TRBJ1-2; no clear D gene. The CDR3 spans 13 residues. Trimming pared 6 bases from V and 4 bases from J, leaving 12 bases between. Germline-derived CDR1 and CDR2 are MNHNY and SVGAGI (reference sequence). This CDR3 is CASSIRELYGYTF. The CDR3 DNA reads as TGTGCCAGCAGCATCCGGGAGCTCTATGGCTACACCTTC.

The V and J genes are TRBV5-1 and TRBJ2-2; 7 bases map to TRBD1. CDR3 size: 14 residues. Germline V gene lookup returns CDR1 SGHRS and CDR2 YFSETQ. The trim removed 3 bases at V and 3 bases at J, leaving 2 bases unmatched. As DNA, the CDR3 is TGCGCCAGCAGCTCGGGACAGTACACCGGGGAGCTGTTTTTT. This codes for CASSSGQYTGELFF.

This clone was seen only once. The chain employs TRBV5-6 and TRBJ1-2; 7 bases map to TRBD1. The germline CDR1 and CDR2 sequences are SGHDT and YYEEEE. The CDR3 has 16 amino acids. Trimming cost V 1 base and J 3 bases; bases outside gene matches: 9. The CDR3 sequence is CASSLYPGTDYYGYTF. In nucleotides, the CDR3 is TGTGCCAGCAGCTTGTACCCCGGGACAGACTACTATGGCTACACCTTC.

The chain joins TRBV7-2 to TRBJ2-7; no definite D call. V was cut by 0 bases and J by 0 bases, with 9 bases left in between. The CDR3 covers 15 residues. The germline V gene has CDR1 SGHTA and CDR2 FQGNSA. The CDR3 sequence is CASSLASGGSYEQYF. CDR3 DNA sequence: TGTGCCAGCAGCTTAGCTAGTGGCGGCTCCTACGAGCAGTACTTC.

V gene TRBV5-1 combines with J gene TRBJ1-2; D is ambiguous. Germline V gene sequence: CDR1 SGHRS, CDR2 YFSETQ. The CDR3 totals 14 residues. Between the trimmed V and J ends, which lost 0 bases and 2 bases, there was a span of 8 bases. CDR3 loop: CASSLDTQNYGYTF. For the CDR3, the DNA is TGCGCCAGCAGCTTGGACACCCAGAACTATGGCTACACCTTC.

The chain carries TRBV15 and TRBJ2-1; D not certain. CDR1 LNHNV and CDR2 YYDKDF come from the germline V gene (reference sequence). There are 13 residues in the CDR3. Trimming removed 0 bases from V and 7 bases from J, with 7 bases in between. CDR3 nucleotide sequence: TGTGCCACCAGCAGAGATAGAGGAAATGAGCAGTTCTTC. It codes for CATSRDRGNEQFF.

This sequence joins TRBV24-1 and TRBJ1-1; 9 nucleotides align to TRBD1. J was trimmed by 1 base and V by 5 bases; bases with no gene match: 16. This CDR3 contains 19 residues. Per the germline V gene, CDR1 is KGHDR and CDR2 is SFDVKD. CDR3 nucleotides: TGTGCCACCAGTGGAGGGGGACAGGGCCCGCCCTATACGAACACTGAAGCTTTCTTT. Amino acid sequence: CATSGGGQGPPYTNTEAFF.